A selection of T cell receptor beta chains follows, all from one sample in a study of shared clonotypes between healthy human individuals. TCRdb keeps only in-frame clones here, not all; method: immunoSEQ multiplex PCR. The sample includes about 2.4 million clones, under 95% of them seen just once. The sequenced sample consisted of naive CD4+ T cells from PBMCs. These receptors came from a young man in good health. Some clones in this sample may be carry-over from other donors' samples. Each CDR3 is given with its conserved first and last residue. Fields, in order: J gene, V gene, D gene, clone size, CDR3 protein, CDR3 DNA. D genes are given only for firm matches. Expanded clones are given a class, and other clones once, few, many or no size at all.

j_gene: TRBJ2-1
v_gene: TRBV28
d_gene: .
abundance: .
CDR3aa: CASSYLAMSSYNEQFF
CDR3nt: TGTGCCAGCAGTTATCTAGCCATGAGCTCCTACAATGAGCAGTTCTTC

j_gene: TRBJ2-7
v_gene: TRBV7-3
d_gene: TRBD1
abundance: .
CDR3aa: CASSLFGTGAEQYF
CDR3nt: TGTGCCAGCAGCTTATTTGGGACAGGGGCCGAGCAGTACTTC

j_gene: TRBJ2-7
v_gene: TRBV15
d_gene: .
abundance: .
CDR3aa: CATSRDLSVRSYEQYF
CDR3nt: TGTGCCACCAGCAGAGATTTAAGCGTCCGCTCCTACGAGCAGTACTTC

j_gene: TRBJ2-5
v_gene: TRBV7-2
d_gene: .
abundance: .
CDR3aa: CASSFVTETQYF
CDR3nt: TGTGCCAGCAGCTTCGTAACAGAGACCCAGTACTTC

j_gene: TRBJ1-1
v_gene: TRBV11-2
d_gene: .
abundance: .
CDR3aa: CASSFSSRGNTEAFF
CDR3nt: TGTGCCAGCAGCTTTTCATCCAGGGGGAACACTGAAGCTTTCTTT

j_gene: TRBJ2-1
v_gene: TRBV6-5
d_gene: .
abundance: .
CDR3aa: CASSYSPGSYNEQFF
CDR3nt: TGTGCCAGCAGTTACTCGCCTGGGTCGTACAATGAGCAGTTCTTC

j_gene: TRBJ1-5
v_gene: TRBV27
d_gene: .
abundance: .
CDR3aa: CASSLLGSNQPQHF
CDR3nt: TGTGCCAGCAGTTTGCTGGGGAGCAATCAGCCCCAGCATTTT

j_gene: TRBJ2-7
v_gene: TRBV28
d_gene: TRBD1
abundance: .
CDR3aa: CASSLPGTGVNEQYF
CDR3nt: TGTGCCAGCAGCCTTCCCGGGACAGGGGTTAACGAGCAGTACTTC

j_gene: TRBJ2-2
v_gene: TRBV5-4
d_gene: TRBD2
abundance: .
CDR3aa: CASSLWTSGRTGELFF
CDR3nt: TGTGCCAGCAGCTTGTGGACTAGCGGGCGAACCGGGGAGCTGTTTTTT

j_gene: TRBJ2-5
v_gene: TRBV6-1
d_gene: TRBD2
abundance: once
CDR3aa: CASTLHAGEETQYF
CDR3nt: TGTGCCAGCACCCTCCATGCGGGAGAGGAGACCCAGTACTTC

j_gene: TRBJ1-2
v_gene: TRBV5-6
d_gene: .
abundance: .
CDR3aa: CASSWGIPPHYGYTF
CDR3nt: TGTGCCAGCAGCTGGGGGATTCCCCCCCACTATGGCTACACCTTC

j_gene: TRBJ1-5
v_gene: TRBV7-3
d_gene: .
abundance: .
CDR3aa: CASSPRQGQPQHF
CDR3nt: TGTGCCAGCAGCCCACGCCAGGGTCAGCCCCAGCATTTT